The 15 T cell receptor beta chains given below trace back to one sample, sequenced in a study of vaccination and CD4 T cells after COVID-19. These TCRs are of unknown antigen specificity. Treatment given: roughly nine-day PBMC culture with coronavirus spike peptide pools or control peptides (ViraFEST assay). The Oncomine TCR Beta short-read assay was what sequenced the DNA obtained from cultured CD4+ T cells. TCRdb reprocessed the PCR reads with MiXCR, giving one entry per CDR3 protein. Found here are fewer than 9,000 distinct CDR3 sequences, roughly 61% of them singletons; the top ten hold 25% to 30%. Input material: CD4+ T cells from blood, cultured in vitro. These TCRs come from a human donor who had recovered from COVID-19.

This clonotype turned up a few times. V gene TRBV9 combines with J gene TRBJ2-5; a weak D match, TRBD2 (5 bases). V was cut by 0 bases and J by 5 bases, with 8 bases left in between. Germline loops: CDR1 SGDLS, CDR2 YYNGEE. CDR3 length: 13 residues. CDR3 in amino acids: CASSVGETETQYF. The CDR3 DNA is TGTGCCAGCAGCGTAGGGGAGACGGAGACCCAGTACTTC.

This clonotype was counted only a few times. The chain uses TRBV27 and TRBJ1-6, with no clear D. CDR3 size: 12 residues. Trimming stripped 2 bases from V and 9 bases from J, with 5 bases between. Germline CDR1 is MNHEY and CDR2 is SMNVEV (reference sequence). The CDR3 region is CASSLAGSPLHF. In DNA, the CDR3 is TGTGCCAGCAGTTTAGCGGGTTCACCCCTCCACTTT.

The V call is TRBV6-1, the J call TRBJ2-5; 7 bases are a match to TRBD1. Germline V gene sequence: CDR1 MNHNS, CDR2 SASEGT. Losses at the gene ends were 2 bases for V and 5 bases for J; bases not matched to a gene: 2. The CDR3 covers 13 residues. This chain's CDR3 is CASSEPDRETQYF. CDR3 coding DNA: TGTGCCAGCAGTGAACCGGACAGGGAGACCCAGTACTTC.

The chain recombines TRBV20-1 with TRBJ1-1; D unclear. CDR3 length equals 12 residues. V lost 3 bases and J 6 bases, leaving 11 bases between the germline ends. Germline V CDR1 and CDR2: DFQATT, SNEGSKA (reference sequence). In DNA, the CDR3 is TGCAGTGCTAGGAGGCCTGAGTCTGAAGCTTTCTTT. Translated: CSARRPESEAFF.

The chain employs TRBV6-1 and TRBJ2-7; D is unclear. V was pared by 3 bases and J by 6 bases, with 12 bases between. From germline, CDR1 is MNHNS and CDR2 SASEGT. The CDR3 extends over 13 amino acids. This CDR3 is CASSEFRIGEQYF. Written as DNA, the CDR3 is TGTGCCAGCAGTGAGTTCAGGATTGGCGAGCAGTACTTC.

The chain couples TRBV6-2 or TRBV6-3 to TRBJ1-1; D call uncertain. Germline V CDR1 and CDR2: MNHEY, SVGEGT. Trimming shortened V by 4 bases and J by 0 bases, and 15 bases separated the two germline ends. The CDR3 spans 16 residues. CDR3 bases: TGTGCCAGCAGTTTAGCAGGTTTGGGCATGAACACTGAAGCTTTCTTT. This translates into CASSLAGLGMNTEAFF.

J is TRBJ2-1 and V is TRBV2; D unresolved. The CDR3 totals 12 residues. Germline V gene data show CDR1 as SNHLY and CDR2 as FYNNEI. V gave up 2 bases and J gave up 15 bases, with 14 bases separating them. The CDR3 is CASSELGPPRFF. CDR3 sequence (DNA): TGTGCCAGCAGTGAATTAGGCCCCCCCCGGTTCTTC.

As to this clonotype: One end of the junction varies from germline; a read error may be responsible. The chain has TRBV18 and TRBJ1-3; TRBD1 matches 7 bases. The CDR3 sequence is 15 residues long. Germline V CDR1 and CDR2: KGHSH, LQKENI. CDR3 sequence reads: CTSSQLTGAGNTIYF. The CDR3 DNA reads TGTACCAGCTCACAACTTACAGGGGCTGGAAACACCATATATTTT. The full variable domain, completed using reference TRBV18 and TRBJ1-3, is NAGVMQNPRHLVRRRGQEARLRCSPMKGHSHVYWYRQLPEEGLKFMVYLQKENIIDESGMPKERFSAEFPKEGPSILRIQQVVRGDSAAYFCTSSQLTGAGNTIYFGEGSWLTVV.

V and J are TRBV20-1 and TRBJ2-4; TRBD1 is a possible D gene (5 bases). Germline loops: CDR1 DFQATT, CDR2 SNEGSKA (reference sequence). V was pared by 3 bases and J by 5 bases, with 17 bases between. The length of the CDR3 is 15 residues. DNA for the CDR3: TGCAGTGCTAGTGATTTCGGTAGGGGTCAAAACATTCAGTACTTC. It encodes CSASDFGRGQNIQYF.

V gene TRBV19 combines with J gene TRBJ1-2; D is ambiguous. Trimming left V 10 bases short and J 0 bases short, with 12 bases between. CDR1 is LNHDA and CDR2 is SQIVND in the germline V gene (reference sequence). There are 13 residues in the CDR3. The CDR3 sequence is CATRRGPNYGYTF. The CDR3 region has the DNA TGTGCCACCCGACGTGGCCCTAACTATGGCTACACCTTC.

J is TRBJ2-1 and V is TRBV6-1; no clear D. Germline loops: CDR1 MNHNS, CDR2 SASEGT. Trimming removed 6 bases at V and 0 bases at J, with 12 bases between. The CDR3 consists of 15 residues. CDR3 coding DNA: TGTGCCAGCAGACCAGATAGGAACTCCTACAATGAGCAGTTCTTC. It translates to CASRPDRNSYNEQFF.

Relative to its sample, this clonotype is medium-sized. The chain couples TRBV5-7 to TRBJ2-1; 16 nucleotides align to TRBD2. TRBV5-7 is an open reading frame whose function is uncertain. The CDR3 is made up of 19 amino acids. The junction had 11 bases not matched to a gene; V was cut back by 4 bases and J by 4 bases. CDR3 in amino acids: CASSLPGLAGGGTYNEQFF. The CDR3 nucleotides read TGTGCCAGCAGCCTCCCGGGACTAGCGGGGGGGGGAACTTACAATGAGCAGTTCTTC.

This rearrangement joins TRBV20-1 to TRBJ1-2; no definite D call. Germline V gene data show CDR1 as DFQATT and CDR2 as SNEGSKA (reference sequence). The CDR3 runs to 13 residues. Trimming pared 4 bases from V and 2 bases from J, leaving 11 bases between. The CDR3 protein is CSANEAPNYGYTF. In DNA, the CDR3 is TGCAGTGCTAATGAGGCCCCCAACTATGGCTACACCTTC.

The chain combines TRBV19 with TRBJ2-1; weak D call: TRBD1 (7 bases). The germline V gene encodes CDR1 LNHDA and CDR2 SQIVND (reference sequence). This CDR3 region has 14 residues. Trimming stripped 4 bases from V and 2 bases from J, with 9 bases between. CDR3 residues: CASSSRGAYNEQFF. The CDR3 region has the DNA TGTGCCAGTAGTAGCAGGGGGGCCTACAATGAGCAGTTCTTC.

The V gene is TRBV20-1, the J gene TRBJ2-2, with D unclear. CDR1 is DFQATT and CDR2 is SNEGSKA in the germline V gene (reference sequence). The CDR3 is 14 residues long. The V gene lost 2 bases and the J gene lost 1 base, with 8 bases spanning the gap. This CDR3 is CSARPARNTGELFF. The CDR3 DNA reads TGCAGTGCTAGACCCGCTAGGAACACCGGGGAGCTGTTTTTT.